The present entry profiles one TCR beta chain with its context. Antigen unknown. The sample originates from a study of cytomegalovirus exposure and HLA in healthy donors. Study-wide findings and caveats: Analyses of presence and absence presupposed an approximately uniform sequencing depth across donors. TCR beta V- and J-gene trimming was later associated with a missense DCLRE1C variant. Later, TCR association rates were found to vary by HLA locus, highest for DRB1 and lowest for HLA-C.

It was with 60 Vbeta and 13 Jbeta primers that the PCR ran. Generated by immunoSEQ multiplex PCR, the TCRdb table keeps only in-frame clones and is missing some. The sample has roughly 170,000 clones; 80% are singletons. CDR1 SGHAT and CDR2 FQNNGV come from the germline V gene. Trimming took 1 base from V and 0 from J, leaving 6 bases between them. This CDR3 contains 14 residues. The receptor was derived from a man aged 25-45 years in good health and CMV-seropositive. The sequencing sample was made of PBMCs. The rearrangement links TRBV11-2 to TRBJ1-1, with D possibly being TRBD1 (5 bases). The CDR3 protein is CASSLAGMNTEAFF. The CDR3 DNA reads TGTGCCAGCAGCTTAGCAGGGATGAACACTGAAGCTTTCTTT.